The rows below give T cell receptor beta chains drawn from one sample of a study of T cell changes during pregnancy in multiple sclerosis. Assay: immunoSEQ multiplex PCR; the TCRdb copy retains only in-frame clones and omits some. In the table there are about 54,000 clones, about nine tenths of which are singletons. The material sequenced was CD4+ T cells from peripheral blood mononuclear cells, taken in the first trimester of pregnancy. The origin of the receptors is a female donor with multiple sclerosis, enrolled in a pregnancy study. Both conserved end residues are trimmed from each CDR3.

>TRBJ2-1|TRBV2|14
ASSTPTSGRSSEQF
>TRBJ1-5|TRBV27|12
ASSSSGALGPQH
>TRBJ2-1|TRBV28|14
ASRTGGRSLYNEQF
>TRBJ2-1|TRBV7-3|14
ASSWRPAGGYNEQF
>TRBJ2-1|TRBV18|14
ASSPPNVQTSPEQF
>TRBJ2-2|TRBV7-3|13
ASSLQRTNTGELF
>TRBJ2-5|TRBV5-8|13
ASSPFGGGQETQY
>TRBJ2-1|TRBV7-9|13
ASSLKAGLPNEQF
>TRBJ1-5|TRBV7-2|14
ASSPLGGQGNQPQH
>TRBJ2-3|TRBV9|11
ASSATLTDTQY
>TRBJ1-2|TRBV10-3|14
AIRGTGNEASYGYT
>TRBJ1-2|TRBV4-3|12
ASSQVAVTYGYT
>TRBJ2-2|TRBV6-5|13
ASSRGQINTGELF
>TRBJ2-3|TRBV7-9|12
ASSYAGGPYTQY
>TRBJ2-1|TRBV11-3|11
ASSLVRYNEQF
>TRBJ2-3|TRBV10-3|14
AIRGGGGISTDTQY
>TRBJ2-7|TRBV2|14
ASSSPLAGGTYEQY
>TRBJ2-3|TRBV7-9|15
ASSFSLAAPTTDTQY
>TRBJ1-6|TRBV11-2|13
ASSLEGTGDSPLH
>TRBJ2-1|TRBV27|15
ASSFAVSAGPPNEQF
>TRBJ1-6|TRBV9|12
ASSVGPGMSPLH
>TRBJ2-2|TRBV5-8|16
ASSAPGLAGSNTGELF
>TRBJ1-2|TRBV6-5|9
ASREGAGYT
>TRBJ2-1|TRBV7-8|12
ASSNRDYGNEQF
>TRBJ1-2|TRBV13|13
ASNPKVGPNYGYT
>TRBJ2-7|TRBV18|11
ASSLSEELEQY
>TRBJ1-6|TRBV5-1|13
ASSTGDRLNSPLH
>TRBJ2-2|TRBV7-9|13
ASSLAGGNTGELF
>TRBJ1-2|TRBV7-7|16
ASASLGGQGLTDYGYT
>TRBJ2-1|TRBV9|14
ASSQMLAGAYNEQF
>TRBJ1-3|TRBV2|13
ASSEAATPGNTIY
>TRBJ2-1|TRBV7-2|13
ASSLFSQGGNEQF
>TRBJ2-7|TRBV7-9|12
ASSLYMDSHEQY
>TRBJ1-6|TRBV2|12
ASSATGDNSPLH
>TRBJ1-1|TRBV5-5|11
ASSWGLYTEAF
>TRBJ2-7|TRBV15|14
ATSRGTSGSMGEQY
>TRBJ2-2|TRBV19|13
ASSIGQLGTGELF
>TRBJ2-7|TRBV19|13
ASSISAGGSYEQY
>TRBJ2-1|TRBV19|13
ASSMSGITYNEQF
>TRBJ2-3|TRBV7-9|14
ASSLGGARSTDTQY
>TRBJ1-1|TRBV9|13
ASSVGDRDVTEAF
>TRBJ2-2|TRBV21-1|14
ASKGDRDRNTGELF
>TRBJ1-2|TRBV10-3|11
AIRDTGNYGYT
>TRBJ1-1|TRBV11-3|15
ASSLVIGVGENTEAF
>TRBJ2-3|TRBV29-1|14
SPGLAGASSTDTQY
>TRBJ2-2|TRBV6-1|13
ASRTGTSNTGELF